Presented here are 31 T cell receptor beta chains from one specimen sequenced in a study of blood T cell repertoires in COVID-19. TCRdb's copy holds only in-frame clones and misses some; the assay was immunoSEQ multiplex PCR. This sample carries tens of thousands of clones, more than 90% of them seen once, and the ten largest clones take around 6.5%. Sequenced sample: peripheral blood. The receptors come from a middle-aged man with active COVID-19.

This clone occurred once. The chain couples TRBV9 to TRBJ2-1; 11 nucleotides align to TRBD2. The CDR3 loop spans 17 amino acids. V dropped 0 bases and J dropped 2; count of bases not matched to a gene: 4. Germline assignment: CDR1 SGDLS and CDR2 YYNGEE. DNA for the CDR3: TGTGCCAGCAGCGTAGGTAGCGGGGGGGCCCCCTACAATGAGCAGTTCTTC. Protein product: CASSVGSGGAPYNEQFF.

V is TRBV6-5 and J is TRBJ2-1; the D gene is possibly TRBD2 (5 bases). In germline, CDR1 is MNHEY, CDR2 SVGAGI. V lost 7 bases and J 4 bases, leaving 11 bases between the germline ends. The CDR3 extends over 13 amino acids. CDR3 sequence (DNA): TGTGCCAGCACCCGGGGAGAATACAATGAGCAGTTCTTC. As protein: CASTRGEYNEQFF.

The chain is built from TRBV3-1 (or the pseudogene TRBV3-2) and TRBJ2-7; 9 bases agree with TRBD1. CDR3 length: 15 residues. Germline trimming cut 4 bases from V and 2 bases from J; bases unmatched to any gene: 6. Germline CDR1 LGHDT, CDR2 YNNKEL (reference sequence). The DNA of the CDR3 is TGTGCCAGCAGCCCCTCCGGGACAGGGACCTACGAGCAGTACTTC. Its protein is CASSPSGTGTYEQYF.

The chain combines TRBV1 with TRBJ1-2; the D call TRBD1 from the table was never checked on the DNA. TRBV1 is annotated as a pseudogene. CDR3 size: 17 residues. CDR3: CTSSHGTGLIFVWGYTF. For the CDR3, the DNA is TGCACCAGCAGCCATGGGACAGGGTTAATTTTCGTGTGGGGCTACACCTTC.

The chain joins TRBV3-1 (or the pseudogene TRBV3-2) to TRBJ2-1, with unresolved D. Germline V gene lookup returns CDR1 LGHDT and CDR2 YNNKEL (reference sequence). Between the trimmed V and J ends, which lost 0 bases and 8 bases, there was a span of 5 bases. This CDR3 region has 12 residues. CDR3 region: CASSQEPDEQFF. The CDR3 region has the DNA TGTGCCAGCAGCCAAGAGCCGGATGAGCAGTTCTTC.

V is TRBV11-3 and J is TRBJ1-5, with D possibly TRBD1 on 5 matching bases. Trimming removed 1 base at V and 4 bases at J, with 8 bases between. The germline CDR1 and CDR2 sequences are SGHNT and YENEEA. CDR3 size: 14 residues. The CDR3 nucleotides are TGTGCCAGCAGCTTAGCAGGGTCGAATCAGCCCCAGCATTTT. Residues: CASSLAGSNQPQHF.

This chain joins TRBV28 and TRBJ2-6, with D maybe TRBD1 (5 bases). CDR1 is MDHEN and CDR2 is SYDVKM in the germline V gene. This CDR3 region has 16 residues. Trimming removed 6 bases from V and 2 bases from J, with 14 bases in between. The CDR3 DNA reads TGTGCCAGCAGCCGATTGGTAGGGGCTGGGGCCAACGTCCTGACTTTC. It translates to CASSRLVGAGANVLTF.

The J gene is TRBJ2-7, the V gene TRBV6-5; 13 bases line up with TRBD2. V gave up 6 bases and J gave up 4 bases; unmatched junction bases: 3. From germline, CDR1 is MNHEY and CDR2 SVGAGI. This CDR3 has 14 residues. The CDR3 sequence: CASRALAGGYEQYF. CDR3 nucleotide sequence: TGTGCCAGCAGGGCACTAGCGGGAGGGTACGAGCAGTACTTC.

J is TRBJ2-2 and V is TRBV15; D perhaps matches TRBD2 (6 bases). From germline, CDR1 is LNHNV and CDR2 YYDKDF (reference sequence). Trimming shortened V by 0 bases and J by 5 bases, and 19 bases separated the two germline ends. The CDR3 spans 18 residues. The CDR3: CATSRDLFGGAGTGELFF. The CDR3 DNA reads TGTGCCACCAGCAGAGATTTATTTGGAGGGGCGGGGACCGGGGAGCTGTTTTTT.

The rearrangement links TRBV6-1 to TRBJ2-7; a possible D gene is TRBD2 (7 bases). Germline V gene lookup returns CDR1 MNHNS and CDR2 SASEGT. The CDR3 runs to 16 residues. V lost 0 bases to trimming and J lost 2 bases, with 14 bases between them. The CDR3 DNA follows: TGTGCCAGCAGTGAAGCCACAGGGAGCGGGGCCTACGAGCAGTACTTC. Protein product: CASSEATGSGAYEQYF.

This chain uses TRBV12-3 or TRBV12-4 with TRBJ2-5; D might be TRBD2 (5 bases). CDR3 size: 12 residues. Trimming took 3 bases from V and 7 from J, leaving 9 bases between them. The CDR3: CASSFFAGTQYF. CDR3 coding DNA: TGTGCCAGCAGTTTTTTTGCGGGGACCCAGTACTTC.

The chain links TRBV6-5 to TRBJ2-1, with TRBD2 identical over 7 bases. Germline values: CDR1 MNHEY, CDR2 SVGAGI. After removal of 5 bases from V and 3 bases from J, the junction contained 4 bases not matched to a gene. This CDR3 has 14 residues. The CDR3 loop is CASSHAGDYNEQFF. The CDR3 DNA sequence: TGTGCCAGCAGTCACGCGGGAGACTACAATGAGCAGTTCTTC.

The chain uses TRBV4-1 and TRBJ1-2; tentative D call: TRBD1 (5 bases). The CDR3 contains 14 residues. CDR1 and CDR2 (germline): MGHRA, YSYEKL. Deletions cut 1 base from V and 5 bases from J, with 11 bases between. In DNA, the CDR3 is TGCGCCAGCAGCCAAGGCAGGGTCGGGTATGGCTACACCTTC. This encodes CASSQGRVGYGYTF.

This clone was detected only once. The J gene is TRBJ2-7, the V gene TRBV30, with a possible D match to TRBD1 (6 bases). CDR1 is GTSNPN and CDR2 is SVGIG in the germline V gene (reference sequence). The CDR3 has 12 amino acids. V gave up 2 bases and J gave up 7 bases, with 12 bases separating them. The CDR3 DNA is TGTGCCTGGAGTACAGGGCGAGAGGAGCAGTACTTC. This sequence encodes CAWSTGREEQYF. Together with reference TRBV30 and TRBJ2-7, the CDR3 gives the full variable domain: SQTIHQWPATLVQPVGSPLSLECTVEGTSNPNLYWYRQAAGRGLQLLFYSVGIGQISSEVPQNLSASRPQDRQFILSSKKLLLSDSGFYLCAWSTGREEQYFGPGTRLTVT.

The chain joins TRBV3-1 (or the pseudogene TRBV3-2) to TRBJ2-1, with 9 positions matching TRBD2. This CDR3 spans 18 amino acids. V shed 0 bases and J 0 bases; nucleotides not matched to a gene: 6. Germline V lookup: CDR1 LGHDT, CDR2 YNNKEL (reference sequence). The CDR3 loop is CASSQDFPSGTSYNEQFF. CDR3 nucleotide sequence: TGTGCCAGCAGCCAAGATTTTCCTAGCGGGACCTCCTACAATGAGCAGTTCTTC.

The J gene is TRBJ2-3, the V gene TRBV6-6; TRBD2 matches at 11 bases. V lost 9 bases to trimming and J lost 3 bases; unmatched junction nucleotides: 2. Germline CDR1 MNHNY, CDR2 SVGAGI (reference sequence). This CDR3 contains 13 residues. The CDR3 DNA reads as TGTGCCAGTACTAGCGGGGGAACAGATACGCAGTATTTT. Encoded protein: CASTSGGTDTQYF.

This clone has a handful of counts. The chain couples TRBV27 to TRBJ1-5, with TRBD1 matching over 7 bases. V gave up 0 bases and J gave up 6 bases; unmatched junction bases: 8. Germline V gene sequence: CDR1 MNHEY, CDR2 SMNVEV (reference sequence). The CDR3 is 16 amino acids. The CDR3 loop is CASSLSRQGNGQPQHF. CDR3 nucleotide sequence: TGTGCCAGCAGTTTATCGAGACAGGGAAACGGTCAGCCCCAGCATTTT.

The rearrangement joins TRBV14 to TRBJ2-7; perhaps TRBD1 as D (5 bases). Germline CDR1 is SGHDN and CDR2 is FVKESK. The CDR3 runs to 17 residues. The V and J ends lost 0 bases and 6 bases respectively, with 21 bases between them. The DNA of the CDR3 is TGTGCCAGCAGCCAAGAAACCTCGGTTGGGTTCAGGGTCGAGCAGTACTTC. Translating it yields CASSQETSVGFRVEQYF.

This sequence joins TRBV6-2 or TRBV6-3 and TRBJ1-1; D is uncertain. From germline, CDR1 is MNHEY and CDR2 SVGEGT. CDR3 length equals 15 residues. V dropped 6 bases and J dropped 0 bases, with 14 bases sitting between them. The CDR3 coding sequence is TGTGCCAGCAGCTATCACCCCGGGATGAACACTGAAGCTTTCTTT. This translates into CASSYHPGMNTEAFF.

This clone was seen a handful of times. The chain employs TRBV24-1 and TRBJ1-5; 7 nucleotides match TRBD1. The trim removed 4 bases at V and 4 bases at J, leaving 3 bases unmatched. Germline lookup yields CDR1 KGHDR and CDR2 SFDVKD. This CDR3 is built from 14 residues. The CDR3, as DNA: TGTGCCACCAGTGAGGCAGGGGGGAATCAGCCCCAGCATTTT. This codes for CATSEAGGNQPQHF.

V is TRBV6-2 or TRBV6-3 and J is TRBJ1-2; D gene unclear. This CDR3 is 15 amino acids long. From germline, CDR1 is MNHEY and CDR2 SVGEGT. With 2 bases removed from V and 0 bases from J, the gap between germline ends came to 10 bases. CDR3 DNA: TGTGCCAGCAGTTACGCCCCGAGCTCTAACTATGGCTACACCTTC. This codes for CASSYAPSSNYGYTF.

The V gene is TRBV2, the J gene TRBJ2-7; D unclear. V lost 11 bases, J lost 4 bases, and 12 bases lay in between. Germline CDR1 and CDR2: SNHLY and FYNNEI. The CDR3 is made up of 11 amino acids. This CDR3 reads CAGGRFYEQYF. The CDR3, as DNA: TGTGCCGGTGGGCGATTTTACGAGCAGTACTTC.

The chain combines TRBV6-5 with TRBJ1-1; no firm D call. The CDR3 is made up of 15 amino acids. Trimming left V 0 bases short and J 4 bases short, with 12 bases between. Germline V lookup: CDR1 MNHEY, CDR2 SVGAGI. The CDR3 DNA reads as TGTGCCAGCAGTTACTCAGCCACGTTCGGCACTGAAGCTTTCTTT. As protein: CASSYSATFGTEAFF.

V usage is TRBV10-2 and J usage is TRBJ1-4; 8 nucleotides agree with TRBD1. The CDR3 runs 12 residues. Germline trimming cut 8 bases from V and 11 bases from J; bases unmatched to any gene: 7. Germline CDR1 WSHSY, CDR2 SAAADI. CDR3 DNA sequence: TGCGCCAGCGGACAGGGATCGGAGAAACTGTTTTTT. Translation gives CASGQGSEKLFF.

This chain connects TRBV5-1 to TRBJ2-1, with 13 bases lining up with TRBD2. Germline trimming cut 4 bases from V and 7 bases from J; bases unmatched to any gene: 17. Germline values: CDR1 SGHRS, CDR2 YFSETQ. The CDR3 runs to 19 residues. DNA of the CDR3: TGCGCCAGCAGCGGGACCGGGACCTTACTAGCGGGAGGGGTGAATGAGCAGTTCTTC. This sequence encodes CASSGTGTLLAGGVNEQFF.

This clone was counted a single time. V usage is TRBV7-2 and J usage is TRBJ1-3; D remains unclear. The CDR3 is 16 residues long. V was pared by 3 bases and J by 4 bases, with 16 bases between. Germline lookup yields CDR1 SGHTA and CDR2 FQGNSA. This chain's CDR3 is CASSLGSLPTGNTIYF. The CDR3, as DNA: TGTGCCAGCAGCTTGGGCTCCCTCCCGACGGGAAACACCATATATTTT.

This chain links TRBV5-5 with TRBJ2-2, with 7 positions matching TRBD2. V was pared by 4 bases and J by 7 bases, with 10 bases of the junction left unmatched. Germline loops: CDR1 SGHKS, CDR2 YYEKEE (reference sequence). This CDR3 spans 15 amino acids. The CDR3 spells CASSDTGTNVGELFF. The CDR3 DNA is TGTGCCAGCAGCGACACCGGGACTAACGTCGGGGAGCTGTTTTTT.

CDR3 residues: CASKTRGSLTNEQYF. Written as DNA, the CDR3 is TGTGCCAGCAAGACACGGGGTTCATTGACTAACGAGCAGTACTTC. The V call is TRBV21-1, the J call TRBJ2-7; the table's D call, TRBD2, was not checked against the DNA. TRBV21-1 is deemed a pseudogene. This CDR3 region has 15 residues.

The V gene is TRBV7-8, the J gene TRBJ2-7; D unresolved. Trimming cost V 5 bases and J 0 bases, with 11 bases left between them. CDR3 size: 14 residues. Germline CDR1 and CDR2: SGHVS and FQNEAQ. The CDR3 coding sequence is TGTGCCAGCAGCCGGACGGAGAGCTCCTACGAGCAGTACTTC. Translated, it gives CASSRTESSYEQYF.

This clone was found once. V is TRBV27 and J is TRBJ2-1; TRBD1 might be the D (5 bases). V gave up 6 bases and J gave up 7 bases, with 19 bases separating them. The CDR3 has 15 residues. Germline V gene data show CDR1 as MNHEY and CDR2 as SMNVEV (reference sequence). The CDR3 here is CASRSLVQGRNEQFF. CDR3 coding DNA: TGTGCCAGCAGAAGTTTGGTCCAGGGCAGAAATGAGCAGTTCTTC.

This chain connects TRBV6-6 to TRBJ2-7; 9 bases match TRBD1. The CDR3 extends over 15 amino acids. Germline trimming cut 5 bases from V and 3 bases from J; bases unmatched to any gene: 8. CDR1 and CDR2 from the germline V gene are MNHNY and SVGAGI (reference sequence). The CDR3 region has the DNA TGTGCCAGCAGTCCTCCCGGGACAGGGCTCTACGAGCAGTACTTC. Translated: CASSPPGTGLYEQYF.